This passage covers 10 T cell receptor beta chains from one sample sequenced in a study of regulatory T cells in long-lasting Graves disease. Construction of TCR beta libraries relied on iRepertoire HTBI primers and on Arm-PCR targeting CDR3 regions. TCRdb re-analysed the multiplex PCR reads in MiXCR, keeping a single row per CDR3 protein. The repertoire holds some 600,000 distinct CDR3 sequences, about 15% seen once, with around 11% in the top ten. Time point specified: newly diagnosed GD, antithyroid drugs for less than 3 months. PBMCs were the source of the RNA used for TCR sequencing. This same sample was also taken into another study, of T cells in Graves' hyperthyroidism and ophthalmopathy.

Sequenced here: peripheral blood mononuclear cells (PBMCs), sampled at new diagnosis, from a patient treated with antithyroid drugs. The receptors originated from a man aged 18 to 30 with Graves disease.

V gene TRBV12-3 or TRBV12-4 combines with J gene TRBJ1-4; tentative D call: TRBD1 (5 bases). This CDR3 contains 17 residues. Trimming pared 5 bases from V and 3 bases from J, leaving 19 bases between. CDR3: CASSPGPGLLANEKLFF. CDR3 coding DNA: TGTGCCAGCAGTCCGGGACCGGGACTTTTGGCTAATGAAAAACTGTTTTTT.

This clonotype was counted between two and nine times. CDR3 in DNA: TGTGCCAGCAGTTTAACAACTAGCGGGAGGTACGAGCAGTACTTC. Its protein is CASSLTTSGRYEQYF. The rearrangement joins TRBV28 to TRBJ2-7, with TRBD2 identical over 12 bases. Germline CDR1 MDHEN, CDR2 SYDVKM. The CDR3 loop spans 15 amino acids. With 2 bases clipped from V and 4 bases from J, the junction kept 3 bases outside the gene matches.

This clonotype has a count of ten or more. The chain is built from TRBV5-1 and TRBJ2-3; D uncertain. The CDR3 extends over 11 amino acids. Trimming left V 0 bases short and J 6 bases short, with 2 bases between. The germline V gene has CDR1 SGHRS and CDR2 YFSETQ. CDR3 sequence: CASSLDDTQYF. DNA of the CDR3: TGCGCCAGCAGCTTGGATGATACGCAGTATTTT.

The chain is built from TRBV5-6 and TRBJ1-1; 8 positions agree with TRBD1. The V gene end was trimmed by 5 bases and the J gene end by 3 bases; junction bases not matched to a gene: 3. In germline, CDR1 is SGHDT, CDR2 YYEEEE. This CDR3 region has 13 residues. The CDR3 here is CASRKDRDTEAFF. CDR3 in DNA: TGTGCCAGCAGGAAGGACAGGGACACTGAAGCTTTCTTT.

In its sample, this clonotype was seen many times. The gene calls are TRBV6-1 and TRBJ1-2, with 9 positions matching TRBD1. The CDR3 sequence is 15 residues long. Germline V gene sequence: CDR1 MNHNS, CDR2 SASEGT. V lost 6 bases, J lost 0 bases, and 5 bases stayed unmatched. CDR3 nucleotides: TGTGCCAGCAGACAGGGGGCTGGAGCTAACTATGGCTACACCTTC. Protein sequence: CASRQGAGANYGYTF.

Many counts were recorded for this clonotype. The V gene is TRBV12-3 or TRBV12-4, the J gene TRBJ1-5, with 9 bases matching TRBD1. The CDR3 sequence is 14 residues long. With 5 bases clipped from V and 7 bases from J, the junction kept 6 bases outside the gene matches. The DNA of the CDR3 is TGTGCCAGCAGTGGGACAGGGAAGGGACAGCCCCAGCATTTT. Translation: CASSGTGKGQPQHF.

The V gene is TRBV19, the J gene TRBJ2-3; 12 bases are shared with TRBD2. The V gene's germline CDR1 is LNHDA and CDR2 SQIVND (reference sequence). The ends lost 4 bases at V and 2 bases at J; junction bases unmatched: 7. This CDR3 region has 17 residues. The CDR3 DNA reads as TGTGCCAGTAGTAAGACTAGCGGGGGAACCATCACAGATACGCAGTATTTT. It codes for CASSKTSGGTITDTQYF.

V is TRBV5-1 and J is TRBJ1-1; D gene unclear. Trimming stripped 2 bases from V and 0 bases from J, with 11 bases between. The CDR3 consists of 15 residues. Germline values: CDR1 SGHRS, CDR2 YFSETQ. This CDR3 is CASSFNLGVNTEAFF. CDR3 in DNA: TGCGCCAGCAGCTTCAATCTGGGCGTGAACACTGAAGCTTTCTTT. The whole variable domain, remainder taken from reference TRBV5-1 and TRBJ1-1, is KAGVTQTPRYLIKTRGQQVTLSCSPISGHRSVSWYQQTPGQGLQFLFEYFSETQRNKGNFPGRFSGRQFSNSRSEMNVSTLELGDSALYLCASSFNLGVNTEAFFGQGTRLTVV.

There are a few counts of this clonotype. V gene TRBV10-3 combines with J gene TRBJ2-7, with D possibly matching TRBD2 (6 bases). Germline V gene data show CDR1 as ENHRY and CDR2 as SYGVKD. Trimming pared 8 bases from V and 1 base from J, leaving 15 bases between. The CDR3 is made up of 14 amino acids. CDR3 in DNA: TGTGCCATCCACCCCGGAGGGAAGTCCTACGAGCAGTACTTC. It is translated as CAIHPGGKSYEQYF.

V usage is TRBV20-1 and J usage is TRBJ1-5, with 7 bases identical to TRBD1. The CDR3 has 12 amino acids. The germline V gene encodes CDR1 DFQATT and CDR2 SNEGSKA (reference sequence). The DNA for the CDR3 is TGCAGCGTGGGACAGCAAAATCAGCCCCAGCATTTT. This translates into CSVGQQNQPQHF.